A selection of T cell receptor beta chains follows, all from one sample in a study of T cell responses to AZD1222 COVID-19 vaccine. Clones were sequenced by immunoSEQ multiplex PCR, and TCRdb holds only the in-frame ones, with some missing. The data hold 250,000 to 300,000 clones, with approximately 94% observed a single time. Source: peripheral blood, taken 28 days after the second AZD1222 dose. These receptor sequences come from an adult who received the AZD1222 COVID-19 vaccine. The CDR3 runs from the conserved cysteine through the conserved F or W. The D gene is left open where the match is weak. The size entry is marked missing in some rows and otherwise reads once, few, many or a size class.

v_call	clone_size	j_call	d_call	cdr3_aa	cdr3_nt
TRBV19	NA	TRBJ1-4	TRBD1	CASSLSRAAGGEKLFF	TGTGCCAGTAGTCTCAGTAGAGCGGCAGGGGGTGAAAAACTGTTTTTT
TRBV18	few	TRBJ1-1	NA	CASSPPSRQNTEAFF	TGTGCCAGCTCACCACCGTCGAGACAGAACACTGAAGCTTTCTTT
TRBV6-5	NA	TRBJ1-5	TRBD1	CASSYGQGAQPQHF	TGTGCCAGCAGTTACGGACAGGGTGCTCAGCCCCAGCATTTT
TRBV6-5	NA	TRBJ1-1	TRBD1	CASSPRQGGVTEAFF	TGTGCCAGCAGTCCGCGACAGGGGGGCGTCACTGAAGCTTTCTTT
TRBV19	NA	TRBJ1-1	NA	CASSTPGTEAFF	TGTGCCAGTAGTACGCCCGGCACTGAAGCTTTCTTT
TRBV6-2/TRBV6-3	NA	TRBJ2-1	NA	CASSLNNEQFF	TGTGCCAGCAGTTTAAACAATGAGCAGTTCTTC
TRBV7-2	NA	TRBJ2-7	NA	CASSQIYEQYF	TGTGCCAGCAGCCAGATTTACGAGCAGTACTTC
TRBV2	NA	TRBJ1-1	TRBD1	CATRGGRGEAFF	TGTGCCACCAGGGGGGGTCGGGGTGAAGCTTTCTTT
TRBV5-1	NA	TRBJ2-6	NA	CASSPGTSGANVLTF	TGCGCCAGCAGCCCAGGTACCTCTGGCGCCAACGTCCTGACTTTC
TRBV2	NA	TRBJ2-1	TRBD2	CASLVGGGAYNEQFF	TGTGCCAGCTTGGTGGGCGGGGGGGCTTACAATGAGCAGTTCTTC
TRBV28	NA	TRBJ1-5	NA	CASSFMGQRADQPQHF	TGTGCCAGCAGTTTTATGGGGCAGAGGGCCGATCAGCCCCAGCATTTT
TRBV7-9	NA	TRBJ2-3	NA	CASSLPGTDTQYF	TGTGCCAGCAGCTTACCAGGCACAGATACGCAGTATTTT
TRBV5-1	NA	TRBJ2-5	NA	CASSRGFQETQYF	TGCGCCAGCAGCCGGGGTTTTCAAGAGACCCAGTACTTC
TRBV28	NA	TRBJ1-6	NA	CASSSEGRGSSPLHF	TGTGCCAGCAGTTCTGAGGGGCGGGGAAGTTCACCCCTCCACTTT
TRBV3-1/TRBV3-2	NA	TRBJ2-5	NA	CASSQVGAQETQYF	TGTGCCAGCAGCCAAGTAGGAGCCCAAGAGACCCAGTACTTC
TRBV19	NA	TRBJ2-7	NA	CASSIGSGSYEQYF	TGTGCCAGTAGTATAGGGAGCGGATCCTACGAGCAGTACTTC
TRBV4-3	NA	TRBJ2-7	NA	CASSQDVQYEQYF	TGCGCCAGCAGCCAAGACGTCCAGTACGAGCAGTACTTC
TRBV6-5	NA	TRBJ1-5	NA	CASSPHRDSNQPQHF	TGTGCCAGCAGTCCGCACAGGGATAGCAATCAGCCCCAGCATTTT
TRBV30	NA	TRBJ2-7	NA	CAWKRWATGYEQYF	TGTGCCTGGAAGCGGTGGGCAACCGGCTACGAGCAGTACTTC
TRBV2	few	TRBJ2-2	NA	CASSYVSNTGELFF	TGTGCCAGCAGTTACGTTTCGAACACCGGGGAGCTGTTTTTT
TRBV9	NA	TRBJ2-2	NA	CASSVSNWNTGELFF	TGTGCCAGCAGCGTTTCCAACTGGAACACCGGGGAGCTGTTTTTT
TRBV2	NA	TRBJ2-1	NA	CASRSWSNEQFF	TGTGCCAGCCGCAGCTGGAGCAATGAGCAGTTCTTC
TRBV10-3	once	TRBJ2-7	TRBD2	CATTGTSGSYEQYF	TGTGCCACTACCGGGACTAGCGGCTCCTACGAGCAGTACTTC
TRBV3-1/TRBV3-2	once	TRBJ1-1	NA	CASSRGLNTEAFF	TGTGCCAGCAGTCGCGGTCTGAACACTGAAGCTTTCTTT
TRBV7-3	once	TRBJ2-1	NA	CASSLSALNNEQFF	TGTGCCAGCAGCTTGTCGGCGTTAAACAATGAGCAGTTCTTC
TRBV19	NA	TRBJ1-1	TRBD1	CASRLGQGNLNTEAFF	TGTGCCAGTAGGCTGGGACAGGGTAATTTGAACACTGAAGCTTTCTTT
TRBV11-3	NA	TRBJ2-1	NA	CASSLSGGASYNEQFF	TGTGCCAGCAGCTTATCAGGGGGGGCCTCTTACAATGAGCAGTTCTTC
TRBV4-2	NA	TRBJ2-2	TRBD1	CASSQGDRSTGELFF	TGTGCCAGCAGCCAGGGGGACAGGAGCACCGGGGAGCTGTTTTTT
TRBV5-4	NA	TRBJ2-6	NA	CASSSGGSSGANVLTF	TGTGCCAGCAGCTCTGGGGGTTCATCTGGGGCCAACGTCCTGACTTTC
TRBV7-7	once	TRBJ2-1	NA	CASSPPTSREQFF	TGTGCCAGCAGCCCCCCGACGTCACGGGAGCAGTTCTTC
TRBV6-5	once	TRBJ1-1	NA	CASIRAGGTEAFF	TGTGCCAGCATTAGAGCGGGGGGCACTGAAGCTTTCTTT
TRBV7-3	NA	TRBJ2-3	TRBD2	CASSLAAGGTDTQYF	TGTGCCAGCAGCTTAGCAGCGGGAGGGACAGATACGCAGTATTTT
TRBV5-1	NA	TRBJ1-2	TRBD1	CASSLGTGEDYGYTF	TGCGCCAGCAGCTTGGGGACAGGGGAGGACTATGGCTACACCTTC
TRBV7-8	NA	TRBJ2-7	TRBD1	CASSRDRGASYEQYF	TGTGCCAGCAGCCGGGACAGGGGCGCCTCCTACGAGCAGTACTTC
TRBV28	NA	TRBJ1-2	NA	CASSFGRGYYGYTF	TGTGCCAGCAGTTTCGGCAGGGGCTACTATGGCTACACCTTC
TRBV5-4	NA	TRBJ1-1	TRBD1	CASSPRTGGNTEAFF	TGTGCCAGCAGCCCCCGGACAGGGGGGAACACTGAAGCTTTCTTT
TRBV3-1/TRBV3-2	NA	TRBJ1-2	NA	CASSQDAGGNYGYTF	TGTGCCAGCAGCCAAGATGCAGGTGGGAACTATGGCTACACCTTC
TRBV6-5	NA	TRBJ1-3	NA	CASSRRTEAGNTIYF	TGTGCCAGCAGTCGGAGGACCGAAGCTGGAAACACCATATATTTT
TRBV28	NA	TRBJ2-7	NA	CASSVGYEQYF	TGTGCCAGCAGTGTCGGCTACGAGCAGTACTTC
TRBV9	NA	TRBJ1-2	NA	CASRAGRGGYTF	TGTGCCAGCAGGGCGGGGCGAGGGGGCTACACCTTC